Presented here are 13 T cell receptor beta chains from one specimen sequenced in a study of T cell responses to AZD1222 COVID-19 vaccine. Repertoires were generated with immunoSEQ multiplex PCR, while TCRdb's copy carries only in-frame clones and drops some. The sample includes roughly 120,000 clones, around 88% of them seen just once. Sample: peripheral blood, taken on day 0 of AZD1222 vaccination. These receptors all come from an adult in good health.

The chain couples TRBV9 to TRBJ2-7; possibly TRBD1 for D (5 bases). The CDR3 has 15 amino acids. Germline assignment: CDR1 SGDLS and CDR2 YYNGEE. V lost 4 bases and J lost 4, with 18 bases in between. The CDR3 sequence: CASSRSPDILYEQYF. CDR3 DNA sequence: TGTGCCAGCAGCCGAAGTCCGGACATACTTTACGAGCAGTACTTC.

J is TRBJ2-1 and V is TRBV6-6; D remains ambiguous. This CDR3 is 17 amino acids long. Trimming shortened V by 5 bases and J by 1 base, and 18 bases separated the two germline ends. CDR1 and CDR2 from the germline V gene are MNHNY and SVGAGI (reference sequence). CDR3 protein: CASSPRFGENSYNEQFF. CDR3 bases: TGTGCCAGCAGTCCTAGGTTTGGGGAAAATTCCTACAATGAGCAGTTCTTC.

The chain links TRBV27 to TRBJ2-1; 7 bases map to TRBD1. Germline V gives CDR1 MNHEY, CDR2 SMNVEV (reference sequence). This CDR3 contains 16 residues. V lost 0 bases to trimming and J lost 2 bases; unmatched junction nucleotides: 4. The chain's CDR3 is CASSLSGQGAYNEQFF. The CDR3 region has the DNA TGTGCCAGCAGTTTATCGGGGCAGGGGGCCTACAATGAGCAGTTCTTC.

A single count supports this clone. V and J are TRBV6-5 and TRBJ1-6; 7 bases map to TRBD1. Trimming removed 0 bases from V and 10 bases from J; junction bases left unmatched: 9. The CDR3 length is 16 residues. CDR1 is MNHEY, CDR2 SVGAGI, per germline. The CDR3 coding sequence is TGTGCCAGCAGTTACTCGTCGACAGGGCAGGACTCACCCCTCCACTTT. This codes for CASSYSSTGQDSPLHF.

The rearrangement uses TRBV19 and TRBJ2-6, with TRBD1 matching over 11 bases. Per germline, CDR1 LNHDA and CDR2 SQIVND (reference sequence). The V and J ends lost 5 bases and 2 bases, in that order; junction bases with no gene match: 5. The CDR3 contains 17 residues. This CDR3 reads CASSGGQGAAGANVLTF. The CDR3 DNA follows: TGTGCCAGTAGTGGAGGACAGGGGGCGGCTGGGGCCAACGTCCTGACTTTC.

This sequence joins TRBV27 and TRBJ1-5, with D maybe TRBD1 (5 bases). CDR1 and CDR2 from the germline V gene are MNHEY and SMNVEV (reference sequence). CDR3 size: 11 residues. With 8 bases removed from V and 4 bases from J, the gap between germline ends came to 6 bases. CDR3 in DNA: TGTGCCAGCGGGGGAAATCAGCCCCAGCATTTT. It translates to CASGGNQPQHF.

The chain employs TRBV4-1 and TRBJ2-1; D gene ambiguous. The CDR3 loop spans 17 amino acids. The germline V gene encodes CDR1 MGHRA and CDR2 YSYEKL. The V end was cut by 0 bases, the J end by 0 bases, with 12 bases between. The CDR3 bases are TGCGCCAGCAGCCAAGATCGAGGTGGTAGCTCCTACAATGAGCAGTTCTTC. This encodes CASSQDRGGSSYNEQFF.

The chain uses TRBV7-3 and TRBJ2-1, with D tentatively TRBD2 (6 bases). This CDR3 has 13 amino acids. V lost 4 bases to trimming and J lost 7 bases, with 11 bases between them. Germline-derived CDR1 and CDR2 are SGHTA and FQGTGA. CDR3 sequence (DNA): TGTGCCAGCAGCTCAAAAAGCGGGAATGAGCAGTTCTTC. This sequence encodes CASSSKSGNEQFF.

The chain carries TRBV7-2 and TRBJ1-3; tentative D call: TRBD1 (5 bases). V was cut by 4 bases and J by 1 base, with 8 bases left in between. The CDR3 sequence is 14 residues long. Per the germline V gene, CDR1 is SGHTA and CDR2 is FQGNSA. The CDR3 loop reads CASSSGLSGNTIYF. The CDR3 coding sequence is TGTGCCAGCAGCTCGGGACTTTCTGGAAACACCATATATTTT.

The J gene is TRBJ2-5, the V gene TRBV3-1 (or the pseudogene TRBV3-2); TRBD1 matches at 9 bases. The V gene's germline CDR1 is LGHDT and CDR2 YNNKEL (reference sequence). The length of the CDR3 is 16 residues. Trimming took 1 base from V and 2 from J; bases not matched to a gene: 5. The CDR3 DNA follows: TGTGCCAGCAGCCAAGGGGGACAGGGAGGGCAAGAGACCCAGTACTTC. It yields the protein CASSQGGQGGQETQYF.

This sequence joins TRBV18 and TRBJ1-1, with TRBD1 matching 7 bases. CDR3 size: 15 residues. Germline V CDR1 and CDR2: KGHSH, LQKENI. After removal of 3 bases from V and 5 bases from J, the junction contained 9 bases not matched to a gene. The CDR3 nucleotides are TGTGCCAGCTCACCTCCGGGACAGAGTCGGACTGAAGCTTTCTTT. As protein: CASSPPGQSRTEAFF.

The chain recombines TRBV6-1 with TRBJ2-7; 7 bases align to TRBD1. The germline gives CDR1 MNHNS, CDR2 SASEGT. CDR3 length: 15 amino acids. The trim removed 5 bases at V and 0 bases at J, leaving 7 bases unmatched. The CDR3 is CASSPARGFSYEQYF. CDR3 coding DNA: TGTGCCAGCAGTCCCGCCAGGGGGTTCTCCTACGAGCAGTACTTC.

The CDR3 DNA sequence: TGTGCCAGCAGCTCCCCAGGGGGCTCCTATAATTCACCCCTCCACTTT. Its protein product is CASSSPGGSYNSPLHF. This rearrangement joins TRBV5-4 to TRBJ1-6, with TRBD1 matching 7 bases. The CDR3 covers 16 residues. The V segment lost 3 bases and the J segment 0 bases; nucleotides outside the gene matches: 3. Germline CDR1 is SGHNT and CDR2 is YYREEE (reference sequence). Drawing the rest from reference TRBV5-4 and TRBJ1-6, the complete variable domain is ETGVTQSPTHLIKTRGQQVTLRCSSQSGHNTVSWYQQALGQGPQFIFQYYREEENGRGNFPPRFSGLQFPNYSSELNVNALELDDSALYLCASSSPGGSYNSPLHFGNGTRLTVT.